This TCR beta chain was captured by sequencing in a study of T cells after yellow fever vaccination. TCRdb processed the 5' RACE reads anew with MiXCR; each CDR3 protein has one entry. This sample carries hundreds of thousands of distinct CDR3 sequences, 9% to 15% of them seen once, and the ten largest clones take around 14%. Germline-derived CDR1 and CDR2 are DFQATT and SNEGSKA (reference sequence). CDR3 length: 13 residues. Deletions cut 4 bases from V and 1 base from J, with 7 bases between. Sample: PBMCs, taken on the day of the yellow fever booster vaccination. This clonotype was obtained from a man aged 25 to 40 who received the YFV17D yellow fever vaccine. The chain has TRBV20-1 and TRBJ2-2, with D unclear. The CDR3 reads CSATAENTGELFF. The CDR3 DNA reads TGCAGTGCTACCGCGGAGAACACCGGGGAGCTGTTTTTT.